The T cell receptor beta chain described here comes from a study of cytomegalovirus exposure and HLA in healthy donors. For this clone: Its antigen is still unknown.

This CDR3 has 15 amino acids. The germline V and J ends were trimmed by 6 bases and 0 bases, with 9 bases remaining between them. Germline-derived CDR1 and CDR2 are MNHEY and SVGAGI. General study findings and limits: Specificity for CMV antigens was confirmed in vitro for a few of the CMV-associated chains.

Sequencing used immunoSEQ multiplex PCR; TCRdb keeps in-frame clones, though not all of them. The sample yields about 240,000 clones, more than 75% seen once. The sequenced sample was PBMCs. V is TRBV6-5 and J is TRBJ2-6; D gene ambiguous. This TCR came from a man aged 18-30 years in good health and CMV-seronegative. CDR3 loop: CASSWAFSGANVLTF. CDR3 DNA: TGTGCCAGCAGCTGGGCCTTCTCTGGGGCCAACGTCCTGACTTTC.